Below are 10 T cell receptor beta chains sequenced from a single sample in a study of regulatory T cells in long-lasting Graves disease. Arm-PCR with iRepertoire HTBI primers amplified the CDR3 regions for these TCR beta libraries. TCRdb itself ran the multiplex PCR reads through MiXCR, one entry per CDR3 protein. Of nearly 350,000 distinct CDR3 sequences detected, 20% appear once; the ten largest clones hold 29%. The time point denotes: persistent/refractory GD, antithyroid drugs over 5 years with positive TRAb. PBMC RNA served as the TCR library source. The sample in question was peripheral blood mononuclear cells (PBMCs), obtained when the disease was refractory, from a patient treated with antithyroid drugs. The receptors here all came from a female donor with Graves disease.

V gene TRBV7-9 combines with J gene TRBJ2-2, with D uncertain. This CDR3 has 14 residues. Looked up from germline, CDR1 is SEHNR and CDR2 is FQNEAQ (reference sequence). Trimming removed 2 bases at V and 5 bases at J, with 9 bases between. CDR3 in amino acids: CASSLSGETGELFF. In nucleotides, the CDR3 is TGTGCCAGCAGCTTATCGGGCGAAACCGGGGAGCTGTTTTTT.

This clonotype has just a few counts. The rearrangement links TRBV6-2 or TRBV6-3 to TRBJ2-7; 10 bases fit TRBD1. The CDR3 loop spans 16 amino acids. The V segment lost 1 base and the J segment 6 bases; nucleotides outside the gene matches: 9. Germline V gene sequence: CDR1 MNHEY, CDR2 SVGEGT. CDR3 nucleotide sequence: TGTGCCAGCAGTTACTTGCCGGGACAGGGGCATCTCGAGCAGTACTTC. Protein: CASSYLPGQGHLEQYF.

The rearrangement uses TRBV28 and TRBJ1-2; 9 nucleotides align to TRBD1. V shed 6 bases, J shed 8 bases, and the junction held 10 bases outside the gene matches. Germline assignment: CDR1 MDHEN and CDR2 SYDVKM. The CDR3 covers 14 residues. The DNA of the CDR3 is TGTGCCAGCAGAAAAACAGGGGGCGCGGAAGGCTACACCTTC. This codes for CASRKTGGAEGYTF.

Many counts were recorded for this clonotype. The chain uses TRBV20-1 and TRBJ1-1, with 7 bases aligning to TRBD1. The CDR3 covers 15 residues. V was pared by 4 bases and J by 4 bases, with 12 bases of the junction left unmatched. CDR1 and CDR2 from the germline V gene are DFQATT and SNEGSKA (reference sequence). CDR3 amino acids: CSATRHRGRRTEAFF. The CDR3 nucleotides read TGCAGTGCTACCCGCCACAGGGGTCGTCGCACTGAAGCTTTCTTT.

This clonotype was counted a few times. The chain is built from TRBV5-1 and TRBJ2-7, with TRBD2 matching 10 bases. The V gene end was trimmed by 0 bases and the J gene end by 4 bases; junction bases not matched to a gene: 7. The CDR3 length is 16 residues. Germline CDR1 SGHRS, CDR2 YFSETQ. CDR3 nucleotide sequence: TGCGCCAGCAGCTTGGGCTTCGAAGCGGGAGGGTACGAGCAGTACTTC. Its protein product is CASSLGFEAGGYEQYF.

DNA of the CDR3: TGCAGTGCTAGAGGGAAGGTCGCCAAGCCTTTGGACTATGGCTACACCTTC. As protein: CSARGKVAKPLDYGYTF. The chain recombines TRBV20-1 with TRBJ1-2; D not resolved. CDR1 DFQATT and CDR2 SNEGSKA come from the germline V gene (reference sequence). Trimming removed 1 base at V and 3 bases at J, with 21 bases between. There are 17 residues in the CDR3.

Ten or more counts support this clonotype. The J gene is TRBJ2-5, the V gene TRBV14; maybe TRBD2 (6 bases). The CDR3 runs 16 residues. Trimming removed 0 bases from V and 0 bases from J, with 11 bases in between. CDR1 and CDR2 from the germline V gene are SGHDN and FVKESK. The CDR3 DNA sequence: TGTGCCAGCAGCCAAGAGGGGCTAGCGCACCAAGAGACCCAGTACTTC. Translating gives CASSQEGLAHQETQYF.

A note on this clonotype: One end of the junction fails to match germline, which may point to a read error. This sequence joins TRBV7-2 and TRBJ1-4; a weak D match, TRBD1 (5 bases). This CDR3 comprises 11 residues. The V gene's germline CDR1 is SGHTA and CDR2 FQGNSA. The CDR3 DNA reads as TGTGCCAGCAGCTTAGGGGGCGGGATGACTTTT. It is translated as CASSLGGGMTF. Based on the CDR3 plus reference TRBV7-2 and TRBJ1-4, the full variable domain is GAGVSQSPSNKVTEKGKDVELRCDPISGHTALYWYRQSLGQGLEFLIYFQGNSAPDKSGLPSDRFSAERTGGSVSTLTIQRTQQEDSAVYLCASSLGGGMTFGSGTQLSVL.

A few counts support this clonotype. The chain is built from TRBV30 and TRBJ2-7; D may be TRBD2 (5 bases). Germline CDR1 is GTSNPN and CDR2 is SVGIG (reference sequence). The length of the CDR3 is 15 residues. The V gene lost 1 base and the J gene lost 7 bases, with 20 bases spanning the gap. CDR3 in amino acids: CAWSDSGLRPGEQYF. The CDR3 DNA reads TGTGCCTGGAGTGACTCGGGCCTTCGGCCGGGGGAGCAGTACTTC.

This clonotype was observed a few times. The CDR3 coding sequence is TGCGCCAGCAGCCAAGATAGACAGGGGTTTGGTCAGCCCCAGCATTTT. Protein sequence: CASSQDRQGFGQPQHF. The chain links TRBV4-3 to TRBJ1-5, with TRBD1 matching 8 bases. This CDR3 has 16 amino acids. With V trimmed by 0 bases and J by 6 bases, 7 bases remained unmatched. Per the germline V gene, CDR1 is LGHNA and CDR2 is YSLEER.